This T cell receptor (beta chain) stems from a study of blood T cell repertoires in COVID-19. Study summary: Sites in the United States, Italy and Spain provided acute and convalescent COVID-19 samples. Sample material is recorded as cDNA or gDNA derived from T cells, B-cell-depleted T cells, or PBMCs.

Original analysis: By means of reference gene primer amplification, nucleated cell counts were estimated. Using immunoSEQ multiplex PCR, the repertoire was profiled, and TCRdb retains in-frame clones only, with some absent. The D gene and trimming were derived from the DNA, and the V and J assignments and clone size from that table. The top ten clones hold around 5% of a sample with around 200,000 clones, 65% to 90% of them seen once. This clone appeared a few times. The germline gives CDR1 MGHDK, CDR2 SYGVNS. This CDR3 region has 14 residues. Deletions cut 6 bases from V and 1 base from J, with 9 bases between.

The sequence derives from a human donor in a cohort sampled during active COVID-19. The J gene is TRBJ2-2, the V gene TRBV25-1; weak D call: TRBD2 (6 bases). Sample: peripheral blood. Here the CDR3 DNA reads TGTGCCAGCAGGGGACTCGTGAACACCGGGGAGCTGTTTTTT. Translating it yields CASRGLVNTGELFF. The full variable domain, completed using reference TRBV25-1 and TRBJ2-2, is EADIYQTPRYLVIGTGKKITLECSQTMGHDKMYWYQQDPGMELHLIHYSYGVNSTEKGDLSSESTVSRIRTEHFPLTLESARPSHTSQYLCASRGLVNTGELFFGEGSRLTVL.